This T cell receptor (beta chain) was retrieved from a study of blood T cell repertoires in COVID-19. Study details: Collection of acute and convalescent COVID-19 samples took place in the United States, Italy and Spain. In each case, the material was cDNA or gDNA derived from T cells, B-cell-depleted T cells, or PBMCs.

This CDR3 region has 12 residues. V gave up 6 bases and J gave up 9 bases, with 9 bases separating them. The germline gives CDR1 MDHEN, CDR2 SYDVKM. Original processing methods: How many nucleated cells were present was estimated from reference gene primer amplification. TCRdb keeps only in-frame clones here, not all; method: immunoSEQ multiplex PCR. The V and J calls and clone size are taken from that table; D and trimming were inferred from the DNA. The table shows about 6,000 clones, with 88% occurring only once. This chain joins TRBV28 and TRBJ1-6, with D uncertain. Material for sequencing was peripheral blood. The sequence was collected from a human donor in a cohort sampled during active COVID-19. DNA of the CDR3: TGTGCCAGCAGGGAGGGAGTTTCACCCCTCCACTTT. This codes for CASREGVSPLHF.